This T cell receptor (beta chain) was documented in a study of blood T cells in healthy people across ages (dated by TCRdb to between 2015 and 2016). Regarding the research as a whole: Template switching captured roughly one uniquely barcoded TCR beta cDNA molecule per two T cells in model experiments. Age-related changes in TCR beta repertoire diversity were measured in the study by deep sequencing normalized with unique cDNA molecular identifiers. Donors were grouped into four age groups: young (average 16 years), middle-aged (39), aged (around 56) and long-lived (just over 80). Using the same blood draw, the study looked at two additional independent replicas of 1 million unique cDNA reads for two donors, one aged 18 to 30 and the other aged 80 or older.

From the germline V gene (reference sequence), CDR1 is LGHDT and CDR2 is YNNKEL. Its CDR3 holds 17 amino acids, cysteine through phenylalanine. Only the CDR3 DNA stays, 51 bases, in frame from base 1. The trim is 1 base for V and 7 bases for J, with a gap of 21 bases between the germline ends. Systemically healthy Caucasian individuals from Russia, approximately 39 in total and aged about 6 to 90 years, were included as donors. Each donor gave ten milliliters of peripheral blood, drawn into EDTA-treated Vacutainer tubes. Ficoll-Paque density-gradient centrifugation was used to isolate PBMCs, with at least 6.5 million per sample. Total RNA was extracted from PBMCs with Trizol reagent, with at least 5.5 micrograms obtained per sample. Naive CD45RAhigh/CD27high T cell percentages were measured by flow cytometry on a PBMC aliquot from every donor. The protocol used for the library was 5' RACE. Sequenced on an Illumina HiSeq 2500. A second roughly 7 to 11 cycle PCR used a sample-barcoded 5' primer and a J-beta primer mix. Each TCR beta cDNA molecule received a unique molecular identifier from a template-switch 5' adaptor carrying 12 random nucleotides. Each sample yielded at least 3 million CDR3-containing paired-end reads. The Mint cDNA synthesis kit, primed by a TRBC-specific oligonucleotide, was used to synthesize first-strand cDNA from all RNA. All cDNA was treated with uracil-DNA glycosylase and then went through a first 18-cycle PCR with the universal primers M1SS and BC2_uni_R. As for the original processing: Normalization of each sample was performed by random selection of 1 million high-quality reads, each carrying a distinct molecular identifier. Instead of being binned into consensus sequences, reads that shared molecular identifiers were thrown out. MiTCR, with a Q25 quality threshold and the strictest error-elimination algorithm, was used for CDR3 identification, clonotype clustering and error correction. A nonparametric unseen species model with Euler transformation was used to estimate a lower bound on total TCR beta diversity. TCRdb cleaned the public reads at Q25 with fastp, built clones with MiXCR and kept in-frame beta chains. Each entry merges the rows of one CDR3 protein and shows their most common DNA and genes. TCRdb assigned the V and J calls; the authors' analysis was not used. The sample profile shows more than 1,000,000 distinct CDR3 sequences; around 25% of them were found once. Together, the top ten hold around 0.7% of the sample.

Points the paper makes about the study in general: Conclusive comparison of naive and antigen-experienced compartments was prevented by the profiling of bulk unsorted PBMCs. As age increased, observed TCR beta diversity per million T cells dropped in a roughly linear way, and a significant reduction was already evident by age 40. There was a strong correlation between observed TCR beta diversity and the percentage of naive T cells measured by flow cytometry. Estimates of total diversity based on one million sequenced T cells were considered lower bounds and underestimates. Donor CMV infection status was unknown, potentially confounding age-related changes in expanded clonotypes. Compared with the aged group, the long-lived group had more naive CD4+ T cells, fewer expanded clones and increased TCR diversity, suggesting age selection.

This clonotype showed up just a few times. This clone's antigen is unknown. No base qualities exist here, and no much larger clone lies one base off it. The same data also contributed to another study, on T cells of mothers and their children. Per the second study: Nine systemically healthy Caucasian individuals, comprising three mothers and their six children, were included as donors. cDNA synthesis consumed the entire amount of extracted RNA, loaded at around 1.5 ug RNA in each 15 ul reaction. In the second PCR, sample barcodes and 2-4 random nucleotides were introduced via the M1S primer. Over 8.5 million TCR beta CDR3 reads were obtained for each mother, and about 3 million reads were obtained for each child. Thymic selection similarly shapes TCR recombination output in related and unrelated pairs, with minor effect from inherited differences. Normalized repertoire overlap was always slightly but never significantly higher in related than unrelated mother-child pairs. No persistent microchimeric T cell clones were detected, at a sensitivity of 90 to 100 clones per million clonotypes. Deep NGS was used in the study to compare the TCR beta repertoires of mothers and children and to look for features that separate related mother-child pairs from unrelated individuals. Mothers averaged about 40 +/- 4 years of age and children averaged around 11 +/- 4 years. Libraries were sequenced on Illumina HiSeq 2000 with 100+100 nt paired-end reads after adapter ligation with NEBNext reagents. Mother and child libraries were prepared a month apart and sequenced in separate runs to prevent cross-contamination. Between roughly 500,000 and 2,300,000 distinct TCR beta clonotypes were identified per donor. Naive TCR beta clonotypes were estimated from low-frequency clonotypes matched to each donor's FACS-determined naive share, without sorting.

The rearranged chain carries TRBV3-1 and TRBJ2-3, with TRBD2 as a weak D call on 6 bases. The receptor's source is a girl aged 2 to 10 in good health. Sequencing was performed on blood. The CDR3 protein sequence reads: CASSQVSSGGARNTQYF. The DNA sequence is TGTGCCAGCAGCCAAGTATCCAGCGGAGGGGCGCGGAATACGCAGTATTTT.